These 12 T cell receptor beta chains came from one sample sequenced in a study of shared clonotypes between healthy human individuals. Clones were sequenced by immunoSEQ multiplex PCR, and TCRdb holds only the in-frame ones, with some missing. The data show about 2.4 million clones, with over 85% seen just once and around 0.14% held by the top ten. Specimen: naive CD4+ T cells sorted from blood. Subset denoted: CD45RA+ positively selected. The receptors shown here come from a young man in good health.

The V call is TRBV7-2, the J call TRBJ2-7, with D possibly matching TRBD1 (5 bases). Germline CDR1 and CDR2: SGHTA and FQGNSA. CDR3 length: 13 amino acids. Trimming removed 6 bases from V and 2 bases from J, with 11 bases in between. CDR3 protein: CASRKTGTYEQYF. In nucleotides, the CDR3 is TGTGCCAGCAGAAAAACAGGTACCTACGAGCAGTACTTC.

The chain recombines TRBV6-5 with TRBJ1-5, with a possible D match to TRBD1 (5 bases). The CDR3 length is 15 residues. V gave up 6 bases and J gave up 0 bases, with 12 bases separating them. CDR1 and CDR2 (germline): MNHEY, SVGAGI. The CDR3 bases are TGTGCCAGCAGCACAGGATACTCTAGCAATCAGCCCCAGCATTTT. Its protein is CASSTGYSSNQPQHF.

This chain links TRBV19 with TRBJ1-5, with D unresolved. This CDR3 contains 12 residues. V was clipped by 5 bases and J by 7 bases, with 9 bases between them. CDR1 and CDR2 (germline): LNHDA, SQIVND (reference sequence). DNA for the CDR3: TGTGCCAGTAGTTTCGTCGGACAGCCCCAGCATTTT. Translating it yields CASSFVGQPQHF. Drawing the rest from reference TRBV19 and TRBJ1-5, the complete variable domain is DGGITQSPKYLFRKEGQNVTLSCEQNLNHDAMYWYRQDPGQGLRLIYYSQIVNDFQKGDIAEGYSVSREKKESFPLTVTSAQKNPTAFYLCASSFVGQPQHFGDGTRLSIL.

This chain joins TRBV28 and TRBJ1-6; D possibly corresponds to TRBD1 (6 bases). Trimming removed 2 bases at V and 7 bases at J, with 12 bases between. Per the germline V gene, CDR1 is MDHEN and CDR2 is SYDVKM. The CDR3 spans 15 residues. The CDR3 nucleotides read TGTGCCAGCAGTTTACCCCAGGGGACGAATTCACCCCTCCACTTT. It translates to CASSLPQGTNSPLHF.

V and J are TRBV6-4 and TRBJ2-2; 7 nucleotides line up with TRBD1. The CDR3 contains 14 residues. Germline CDR1 and CDR2: MRHNA and SNTAGT. Losses at the gene ends were 4 bases for V and 6 bases for J; bases not matched to a gene: 5. CDR3 amino acids: CASSAQQGSGELFF. DNA of the CDR3: TGTGCCAGCAGTGCCCAACAGGGGTCCGGGGAGCTGTTTTTT.

Regarding this clone: Possible read error: a much larger clone is one base away. The V call is TRBV7-2, the J call TRBJ1-1; D is unclear. This CDR3 is built from 13 residues. Germline-derived CDR1 and CDR2 are SGHTA and FQGNSA. The V end was cut by 5 bases, the J end by 0 bases, with 7 bases between. Here the CDR3 reads CASSVEMNTEAFF. The CDR3 region has the DNA TGTGCCAGCAGCGTTGAGATGAACACTGAAGCTTTCTTT. The complete variable domain, with remaining parts taken from reference TRBV7-2 and TRBJ1-1, reads GAGVSQSPSNKVTEKGKDVELRCDPISGHTALYWYRQSLGQGLEFLIYFQGNSAPDKSGLPSDRFSAERTGGSVSTLTIQRTQQEDSAVYLCASSVEMNTEAFFGQGTRLTVV.

The rearrangement links TRBV5-4 to TRBJ2-3, with no clear D. Trimming removed 0 bases at V and 4 bases at J, with 15 bases between. The CDR3 is 16 residues long. The V gene's germline CDR1 is SGHNT and CDR2 YYREEE (reference sequence). The CDR3 spells CASSLVGQAGADTQYF. The CDR3, as DNA: TGTGCCAGCAGCTTGGTAGGCCAGGCAGGCGCAGATACGCAGTATTTT.

The CDR3 DNA follows: TGTGCCAGCAGCCGGGTCGAGGATTATAATGAAAAACTGTTTTTT. This encodes CASSRVEDYNEKLFF. The rearrangement uses TRBV7-2 and TRBJ1-4; D uncertain. The CDR3 is 15 residues long. Deletions cut 5 bases from V and 4 bases from J, with 14 bases between. Looked up from germline, CDR1 is SGHTA and CDR2 is FQGNSA.

Written as DNA, the CDR3 is TGTGCCAGCAGCTTAAGGACAGGCCCTGGCTACAATGAGCAGTTCTTC. Translating gives CASSLRTGPGYNEQFF. This chain joins TRBV7-9 and TRBJ2-1; 7 bases match TRBD1. Germline V gives CDR1 SEHNR, CDR2 FQNEAQ (reference sequence). V shed 2 bases, J shed 3 bases, and the junction held 7 bases outside the gene matches. The CDR3 loop spans 16 amino acids.

V usage is TRBV7-2 and J usage is TRBJ2-7; tentative D call: TRBD2 (5 bases). The length of the CDR3 is 15 residues. Trimming removed 2 bases from V and 3 bases from J, with 14 bases in between. The germline V gene has CDR1 SGHTA and CDR2 FQGNSA. This chain's CDR3 is CASSLNPARGYEQYF. The CDR3 nucleotides read TGTGCCAGCAGCTTAAATCCGGCCCGGGGCTACGAGCAGTACTTC.

This clone was recorded only once. This chain uses TRBV5-1 with TRBJ2-2; 10 bases agree with TRBD2. CDR3 length: 16 residues. V shed 1 base and J 5 bases; nucleotides not matched to a gene: 5. In germline, CDR1 is SGHRS, CDR2 YFSETQ. In DNA form, the CDR3 reads TGCGCCAGCAGCTTGAGCCAGCGGGAGGGGACCGGGGAGCTGTTTTTT. It yields the protein CASSLSQREGTGELFF.

This clone was counted once. The V and J genes are TRBV10-3 and TRBJ2-5, with D unresolved. Germline CDR1 ENHRY, CDR2 SYGVKD. V lost 4 bases to trimming and J lost 4 bases, with 7 bases between them. CDR3 length: 12 residues. CDR3 sequence (DNA): TGTGCCATCAGTGCAAAGGGAGAGACCCAGTACTTC. Translating gives CAISAKGETQYF.